The clone carrying this T cell receptor (beta chain) was counted ten times or more. Its target is unknown. Thyroid surgery was performed in patients who had received no treatment beforehand. Per the original methods: Between-group CDR3 differences, defined by clinicopathological status, yielded a distant-metastasis classifier for papillary thyroid cancer. TCRdb ran MiXCR on the PCR reads. The V and J calls here are based on TCRdb, not the publication. The sample gives fewer than 20,000 clones, 21% of which show up once; about 17% is in the top ten. The CDR3 sequence is 15 residues long. Trimming cost V 6 bases and J 3 bases, with 14 bases left between them. These data originate in a study of metastatic and nonmetastatic thyroid tumors. Study-level information: Comparative analysis of repertoires was undertaken across blood and tumor or nodule tissue obtained from malignant and benign thyroid patients. Findings and limits, study-wide: When malignant thyroid tumors were compared with benign nodules, TCR beta diversity was reportedly significantly higher in the malignant tumors. This held in both blood and tumor samples.

The clonotype was recovered from a female donor with papillary thyroid cancer or a benign thyroid nodule (not recorded which). Some clones in this sample may be carry-over from other donors' samples. Sequencing input: tumor tissue. The J gene is TRBJ2-2, the V gene TRBV12-3 or TRBV12-4, with a weak D call TRBD2 (6 bases). Here the CDR3 DNA reads TGTGCCAGCAGCCTCCGTAGCGGTTACACCGGGGAGCTGTTTTTT. It codes for CASSLRSGYTGELFF.